Listed below are T cell receptor beta chains from one sample, sequenced in a study of cytomegalovirus exposure and HLA in healthy donors. Sequencing used immunoSEQ multiplex PCR; TCRdb keeps in-frame clones, though not all of them. In the table there are 90,000 or so clones, 75% to 90% of which are singletons. Sequencing input: PBMCs. These receptors all stem from a man aged 50 to 59 in good health and CMV-seropositive. Each CDR3 is given with its conserved first and last residue. Each record gives: J gene, clone size, D gene, V gene, CDR3 protein, CDR3 DNA. The D gene is left open where the match is weak. Not every row has a clone size; where given, it reads once, few, many or a size class.

J: TRBJ1-2
size: few
D: TRBD1
V: TRBV5-1
CDR3: CASSLAADRGDGYTF
DNA: TGCGCCAGCAGCTTGGCGGCGGACAGGGGCGATGGCTACACCTTC

J: TRBJ2-2
size: once
D: TRBD2
V: TRBV5-6
CDR3: CASSPTGLAGSGELFF
DNA: TGTGCCAGCAGCCCAACGGGACTAGCGGGATCCGGGGAGCTGTTTTTT

J: TRBJ1-1
size: NA
D: TRBD1
V: TRBV6-1
CDR3: CASSERDRSFFTAFF
DNA: TGTGCCAGCAGTGAACGGGACAGGTCGTTCTTTACGGCTTTCTTT

J: TRBJ1-5
size: NA
D: NA
V: TRBV19
CDR3: CASRGGTNQPQHF
DNA: TGTGCCAGTAGGGGAGGGACCAATCAGCCCCAGCATTTT

J: TRBJ2-3
size: NA
D: TRBD2
V: TRBV18
CDR3: CASSPERGGRVGDTQYF
DNA: TGTGCCAGCTCACCCGAGCGGGGCGGTCGAGTTGGGGATACGCAGTATTTT

J: TRBJ1-6
size: NA
D: NA
V: TRBV2
CDR3: CASTVMTVNSPLHF
DNA: TGTGCCAGCACAGTCATGACAGTCAATTCACCCCTCCACTTT

J: TRBJ1-1
size: NA
D: NA
V: TRBV4-1
CDR3: CASSPVARNTEAFF
DNA: TGCGCCAGCAGCCCAGTAGCCAGGAACACTGAAGCTTTCTTT

J: TRBJ2-7
size: NA
D: TRBD2
V: TRBV9
CDR3: CASSAPLASGDYEQYF
DNA: TGTGCCAGCAGCGCCCCCCTAGCTAGCGGGGACTACGAGCAGTACTTC

J: TRBJ2-4
size: NA
D: TRBD2
V: TRBV6-6
CDR3: CASSRPGGGNSQYF
DNA: TGTGCCAGCAGCCGACCTGGGGGGGGAAACAGTCAGTACTTC

J: TRBJ2-7
size: NA
D: NA
V: TRBV5-4
CDR3: CASSLMGQGLSYEQYF
DNA: TGTGCCAGCAGCTTGATGGGTCAGGGGCTCTCCTACGAGCAGTACTTC

J: TRBJ1-2
size: few
D: TRBD1
V: TRBV2
CDR3: CASSADRVVAGYTF
DNA: TGTGCCAGCAGTGCCGACAGGGTGGTGGCTGGCTACACCTTC

J: TRBJ1-3
size: NA
D: NA
V: TRBV5-6
CDR3: CASSLSAQGSSGNTIYF
DNA: TGTGCCAGCAGCCTGAGCGCTCAGGGTTCCTCTGGAAACACCATATATTTT

J: TRBJ2-1
size: NA
D: NA
V: TRBV5-8
CDR3: CASSLDGSYNEQFF
DNA: TGTGCCAGCAGCTTGGACGGGTCCTACAATGAGCAGTTCTTC

J: TRBJ2-7
size: NA
D: TRBD2
V: TRBV29-1
CDR3: CSVPGTSNLEQYF
DNA: TGCAGCGTCCCCGGGACTAGCAACCTCGAGCAGTACTTC

J: TRBJ1-4
size: NA
D: TRBD1
V: TRBV6-6
CDR3: CASSYPGTGDEKLFF
DNA: TGTGCCAGCAGTTACCCCGGGACAGGGGATGAAAAACTGTTTTTT

J: TRBJ2-1
size: NA
D: TRBD2
V: TRBV13
CDR3: CASSLGTTSGITNEQFF
DNA: TGTGCCAGCAGCTTAGGCACGACTAGCGGGATAACAAATGAGCAGTTCTTC

J: TRBJ2-3
size: NA
D: TRBD2
V: TRBV4-2
CDR3: CASSEGLAGDAADTQYF
DNA: TGTGCCAGCAGCGAAGGATTAGCGGGAGACGCAGCGGATACGCAGTATTTT

J: TRBJ2-1
size: NA
D: TRBD2
V: TRBV7-8
CDR3: CASSLVLAGYNEQFF
DNA: TGTGCCAGCAGCTTAGTCCTAGCGGGATACAATGAGCAGTTCTTC

J: TRBJ2-2
size: NA
D: NA
V: TRBV7-2
CDR3: CASRKGQNTGELFF
DNA: TGTGCCAGCAGGAAGGGACAGAACACCGGGGAGCTGTTTTTT

J: TRBJ2-5
size: few
D: TRBD1
V: TRBV2
CDR3: CASSVDRGWQETQYF
DNA: TGTGCCAGCAGTGTAGACAGGGGGTGGCAAGAGACCCAGTACTTC

J: TRBJ1-5
size: NA
D: NA
V: TRBV7-9
CDR3: CASSFEGSNQPQHF
DNA: TGTGCCAGCAGCTTTGAGGGTAGCAATCAGCCCCAGCATTTT

J: TRBJ1-2
size: NA
D: NA
V: TRBV4-3
CDR3: CASSWIGTANYGYTF
DNA: TGCGCCAGCAGCTGGATCGGCACAGCTAACTATGGCTACACCTTC

J: TRBJ2-7
size: NA
D: TRBD2
V: TRBV7-2
CDR3: CASSLKTSGVTYEQYF
DNA: TGTGCCAGCAGCTTAAAGACTAGCGGGGTTACCTACGAGCAGTACTTC

J: TRBJ1-1
size: NA
D: NA
V: TRBV5-6
CDR3: CASSLAQMNTEAFF
DNA: TGTGCCAGCAGCTTGGCGCAGATGAACACTGAAGCTTTCTTT

J: TRBJ2-5
size: NA
D: TRBD2
V: TRBV6-1
CDR3: CASRPGTRRETQYF
DNA: TGTGCCAGCAGGCCGGGGACTAGGAGAGAGACCCAGTACTTC

J: TRBJ1-5
size: NA
D: NA
V: TRBV7-2
CDR3: CASSFQGRNQPQHF
DNA: TGTGCCAGCAGCTTCCAGGGCAGAAATCAGCCCCAGCATTTT

J: TRBJ2-3
size: once
D: NA
V: TRBV5-1
CDR3: CASSTGFIRGDTQYF
DNA: TGCGCCAGCAGCACGGGATTTATTAGGGGGGATACGCAGTATTTT

J: TRBJ2-1
size: NA
D: TRBD2
V: TRBV18
CDR3: CASDFLAGGSNEQFF
DNA: TGTGCCAGCGACTTTCTAGCGGGAGGTTCGAATGAGCAGTTCTTC

J: TRBJ2-5
size: NA
D: NA
V: TRBV25-1
CDR3: CASSEYGRAQETQYF
DNA: TGTGCCAGCAGTGAATACGGCAGGGCGCAAGAGACCCAGTACTTC

J: TRBJ1-4
size: NA
D: TRBD1
V: TRBV5-4
CDR3: CASSPGQGRDEKLFF
DNA: TGTGCCAGCAGCCCAGGACAGGGGAGAGATGAAAAACTGTTTTTT

J: TRBJ2-7
size: NA
D: NA
V: TRBV29-1
CDR3: CSVVGGGHEQYF
DNA: TGCAGCGTCGTGGGGGGAGGCCACGAGCAGTACTTC